These 2 T cell receptor beta chains share one sample of origin, sequenced in a study of cytomegalovirus exposure and HLA in healthy donors. This PCR relied on a set of 60 Vbeta primers and 13 Jbeta primers. The protocol was immunoSEQ multiplex PCR, while the TCRdb copy is restricted to in-frame clones and leaves out a portion. The sample lists some 150,000 clones, around 80% occurring once. Sample: PBMCs. These receptors were taken from a woman aged 30 to 39 in good health and CMV-seropositive.

The CDR3 DNA sequence: TGTGCCAGCAGCTTAGATCGGCGGTTTGAAGCTTTCTTT. This gives the protein CASSLDRRFEAFF. V gene TRBV11-2 combines with J gene TRBJ1-1; D uncertain. The CDR3 loop spans 13 amino acids. Germline CDR1 SGHAT, CDR2 FQNNGV. V lost 0 bases, J lost 7 bases, and 9 bases lay in between.

The chain recombines TRBV28 with TRBJ1-1; no firm D call. This CDR3 comprises 12 residues. Germline V gene lookup returns CDR1 MDHEN and CDR2 SYDVKM. V lost 1 base and J lost 4, with 4 bases in between. The CDR3 spells CASSLSGTEAFF. The CDR3, as DNA: TGTGCCAGCAGTTTATCCGGCACTGAAGCTTTCTTT.